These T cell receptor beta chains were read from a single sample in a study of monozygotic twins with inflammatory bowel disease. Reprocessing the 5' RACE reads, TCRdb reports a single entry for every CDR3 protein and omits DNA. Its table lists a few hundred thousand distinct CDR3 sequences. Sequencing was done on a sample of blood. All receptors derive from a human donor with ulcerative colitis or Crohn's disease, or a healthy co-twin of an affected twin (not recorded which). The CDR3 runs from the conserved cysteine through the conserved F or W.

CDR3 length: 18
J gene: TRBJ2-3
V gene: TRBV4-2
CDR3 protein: CASSLVLPPYTSTDTQYF

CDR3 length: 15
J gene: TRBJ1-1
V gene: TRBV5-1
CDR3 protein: CASRDGALLNTEAFF

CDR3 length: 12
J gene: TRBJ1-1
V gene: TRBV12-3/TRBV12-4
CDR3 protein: CASSRTGVEAFF

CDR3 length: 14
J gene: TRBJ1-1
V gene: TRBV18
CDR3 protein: CASSALRGPTEAFF

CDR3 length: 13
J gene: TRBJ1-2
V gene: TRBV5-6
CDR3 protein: CASSLGGDYGYTF

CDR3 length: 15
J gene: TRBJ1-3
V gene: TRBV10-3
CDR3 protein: CAITDPVSSGNTIYF

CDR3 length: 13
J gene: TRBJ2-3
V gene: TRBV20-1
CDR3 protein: CSAPGEGIDTQYF

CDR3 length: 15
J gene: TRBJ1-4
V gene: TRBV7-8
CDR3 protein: CASSFVAGSNEKLFF

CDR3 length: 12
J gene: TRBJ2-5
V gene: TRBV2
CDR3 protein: CASSGNQETQYF

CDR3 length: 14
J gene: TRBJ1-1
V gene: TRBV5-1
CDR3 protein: CASSLRQGSAEAFF

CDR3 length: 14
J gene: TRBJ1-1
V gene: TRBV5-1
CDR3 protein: CASSPQTGNTEAFF

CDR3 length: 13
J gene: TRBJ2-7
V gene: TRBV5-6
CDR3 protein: CASSPGTVYEQYF

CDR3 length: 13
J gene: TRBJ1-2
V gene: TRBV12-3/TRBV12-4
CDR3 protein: CASSLNLNYGYTF

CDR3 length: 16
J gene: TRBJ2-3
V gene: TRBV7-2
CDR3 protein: CASSLWAPTPGDTQYF

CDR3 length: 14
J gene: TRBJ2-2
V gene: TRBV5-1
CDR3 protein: CASSLALGTGELFF

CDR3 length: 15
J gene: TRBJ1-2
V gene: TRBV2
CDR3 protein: CASRPMLLGNYGYTF

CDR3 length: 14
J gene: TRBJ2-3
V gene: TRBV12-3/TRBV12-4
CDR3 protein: CASTLAGVTDTQYF

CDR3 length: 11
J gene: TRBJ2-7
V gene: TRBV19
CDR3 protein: CASSQGPLQYF

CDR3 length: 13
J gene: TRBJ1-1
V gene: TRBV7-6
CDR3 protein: CASSADGNTEAFF

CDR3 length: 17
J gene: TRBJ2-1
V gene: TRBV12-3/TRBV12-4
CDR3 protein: CASQKGGGIMSYNEQFF

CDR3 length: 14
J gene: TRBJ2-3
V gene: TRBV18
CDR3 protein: CASSDSQSTDTQYF

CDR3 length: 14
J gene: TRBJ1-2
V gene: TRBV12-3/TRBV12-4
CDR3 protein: CASRTTGGSYGYTF

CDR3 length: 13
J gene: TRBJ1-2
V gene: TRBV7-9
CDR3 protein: CASSFKGYYGYTF

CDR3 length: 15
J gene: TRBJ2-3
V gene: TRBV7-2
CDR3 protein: CASSLVSGGSDTQYF

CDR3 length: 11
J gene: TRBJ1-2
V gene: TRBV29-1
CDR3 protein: CSGRDSYGYTF

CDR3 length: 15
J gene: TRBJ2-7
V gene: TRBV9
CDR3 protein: CASSPTGVASHEQYF

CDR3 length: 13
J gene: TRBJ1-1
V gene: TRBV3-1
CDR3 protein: CASSSRANTEAFF

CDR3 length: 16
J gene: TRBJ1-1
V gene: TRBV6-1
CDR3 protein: CASSEVFRGALAEAFF

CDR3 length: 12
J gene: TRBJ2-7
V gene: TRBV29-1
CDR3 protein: CSVTQGAREQYF

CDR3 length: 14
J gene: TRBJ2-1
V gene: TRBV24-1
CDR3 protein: CATRPGGWGSEQFF

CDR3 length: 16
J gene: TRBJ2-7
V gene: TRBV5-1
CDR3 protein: CASSLSGTGNLYEQYF

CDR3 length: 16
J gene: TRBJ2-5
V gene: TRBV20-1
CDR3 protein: CSALGGGLRGPETQYF

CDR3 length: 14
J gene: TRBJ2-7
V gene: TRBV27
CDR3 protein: CASSFRDRRYEQYF

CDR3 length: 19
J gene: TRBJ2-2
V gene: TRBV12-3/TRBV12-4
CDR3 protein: CASSLLGLPVFAGTGELFF

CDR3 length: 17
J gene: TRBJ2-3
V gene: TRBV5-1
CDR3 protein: CASSLRTALTFTDTQYF

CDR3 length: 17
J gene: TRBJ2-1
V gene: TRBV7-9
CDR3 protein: CASSLEFSSSSYNEQFF

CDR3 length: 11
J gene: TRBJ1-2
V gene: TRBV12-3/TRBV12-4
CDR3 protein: CASSPQRGYTF

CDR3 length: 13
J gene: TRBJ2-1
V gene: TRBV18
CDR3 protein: CASSSGRSSEQFF

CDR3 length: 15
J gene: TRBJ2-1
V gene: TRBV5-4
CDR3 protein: CASSLWGGSYNEQFF

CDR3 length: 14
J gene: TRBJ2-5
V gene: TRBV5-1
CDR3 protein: CASSLNSPQETQYF

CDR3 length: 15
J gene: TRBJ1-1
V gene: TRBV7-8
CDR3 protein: CASSLGGRMNTEAFF

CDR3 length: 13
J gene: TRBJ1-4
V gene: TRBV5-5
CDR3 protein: CASSIGTGNELFF

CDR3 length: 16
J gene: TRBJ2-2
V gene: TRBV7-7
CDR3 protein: CASSPSTSPSPGELFF

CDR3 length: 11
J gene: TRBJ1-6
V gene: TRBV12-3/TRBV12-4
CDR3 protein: CANSLGPHLHF

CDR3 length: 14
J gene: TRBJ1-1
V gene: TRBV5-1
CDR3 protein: CASSLQGQDTEAFF

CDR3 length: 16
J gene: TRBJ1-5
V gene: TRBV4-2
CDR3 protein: CASSQSLGQGQWPQHF